A selection of T cell receptor beta chains follows, all from one sample in a study of cytomegalovirus exposure and HLA in healthy donors. Sequenced by immunoSEQ multiplex PCR; TCRdb stores in-frame clones only, minus some. This sample has about 130,000 clones, with roughly four fifths found just once. The sequenced sample consisted of PBMCs. The receptor set was obtained from a woman aged 45-60 years in good health and CMV-seronegative. CDR3s include the opening cysteine and the closing phenylalanine or tryptophan. A D gene is named only where the DNA matches it firmly. A row's size may be missing; if present it is once, few, many or a size class.

J: TRBJ2-5; size: .; D: TRBD2; V: TRBV4-3; CDR3: CASSYGTSGGETQYF; DNA: TGCGCCAGCAGCTATGGGACTAGCGGTGGGGAGACCCAGTACTTC
J: TRBJ1-3; size: .; D: TRBD1; V: TRBV5-1; CDR3: CASSPGQGVYTIYF; DNA: TGCGCCAGCAGCCCAGGACAGGGAGTTTACACCATATATTTT
J: TRBJ1-5; size: .; D: .; V: TRBV27; CDR3: CASSTSKGPGVSNQPQNF; DNA: TGTGCCAGCAGTACCTCGAAGGGCCCGGGAGTTAGCAATCAGCCCCAGAATTTT
J: TRBJ2-1; size: .; D: .; V: TRBV30; CDR3: CAWTAGFYNEQFF; DNA: TGTGCCTGGACGGCGGGATTCTACAATGAGCAGTTCTTC
J: TRBJ1-5; size: .; D: TRBD1; V: TRBV6-5; CDR3: CASSSGGSNQPQHF; DNA: TGTGCCAGCAGTTCAGGGGGAAGCAATCAGCCCCAGCATTTT
J: TRBJ2-3; size: .; D: .; V: TRBV14; CDR3: CASSPLRSGVWEDTQYF; DNA: TGTGCCAGCAGCCCCCTCAGATCGGGAGTGTGGGAAGATACGCAGTATTTT
J: TRBJ1-3; size: .; D: TRBD1; V: TRBV5-6; CDR3: CASSFRGPGNTIYF; DNA: TGTGCCAGCAGCTTCAGGGGGCCTGGAAACACCATATATTTT
J: TRBJ2-5; size: .; D: .; V: TRBV27; CDR3: CASSFGQQETQYF; DNA: TGTGCCAGCAGTTTTGGCCAGCAAGAGACCCAGTACTTC
J: TRBJ2-7; size: .; D: .; V: TRBV21-1; CDR3: CARPASGGYEQYF; DNA: TGTGCCAGGCCGGCTAGCGGGGGCTACGAGCAGTACTTC
J: TRBJ1-1; size: .; D: .; V: TRBV25-1; CDR3: CASSGHNLAFF; DNA: TGTGCCAGCAGTGGCCACAACCTAGCTTTCTTT
J: TRBJ1-1; size: once; D: TRBD1; V: TRBV2; CDR3: CASSSDRGNTEAFF; DNA: TGTGCCAGCAGCTCTGACAGGGGAAACACTGAAGCTTTCTTT
J: TRBJ2-1; size: .; D: TRBD2; V: TRBV7-7; CDR3: CASSQTSGNSYNEQFF; DNA: TGTGCTAGCAGCCAGACTAGCGGGAATTCCTACAATGAGCAGTTCTTC
J: TRBJ1-2; size: .; D: .; V: TRBV6-1; CDR3: CASSEFRGGGYTF; DNA: TGTGCCAGCAGTGAATTTCGGGGTGGTGGCTACACCTTC
J: TRBJ1-1; size: .; D: TRBD1; V: TRBV7-2; CDR3: CASSTGQGYRTEAFF; DNA: TGTGCCAGCAGCACCGGACAGGGCTACCGGACTGAAGCTTTCTTT
J: TRBJ2-2; size: .; D: TRBD2; V: TRBV19; CDR3: CASSMGGFTGELFF; DNA: TGTGCCAGTAGTATGGGGGGGTTCACCGGGGAGCTGTTTTTT
J: TRBJ2-3; size: .; D: TRBD1; V: TRBV5-4; CDR3: CASSQDRVTDTQYF; DNA: TGTGCCAGCAGCCAAGACAGGGTCACAGATACGCAGTATTTT
J: TRBJ2-7; size: .; D: TRBD1; V: TRBV30; CDR3: CAWGQGRTYEQYF; DNA: TGTGCCTGGGGACAGGGCCGGACCTACGAGCAGTACTTC
J: TRBJ1-4; size: .; D: .; V: TRBV18; CDR3: CASSQEVYEKLFF; DNA: TGTGCCAGCTCACAGGAGGTATATGAAAAACTGTTTTTT
J: TRBJ1-5; size: .; D: .; V: TRBV21-1; CDR3: CASSKKDREHQPQHF; DNA: TGTGCCAGCAGCAAGAAGGACAGGGAACATCAGCCCCAGCATTTT
J: TRBJ2-7; size: .; D: TRBD1; V: TRBV27; CDR3: CASRPWGTGGMGVSYEQYF; DNA: TGTGCCAGCAGGCCCTGGGGGACAGGGGGCATGGGGGTGAGCTACGAGCAGTACTTC
J: TRBJ1-1; size: .; D: TRBD1; V: TRBV4-3; CDR3: CASSQVLMTGLNTEAFF; DNA: TGCGCCAGCAGCCAAGTCCTTATGACAGGGCTGAACACTGAAGCTTTCTTT
J: TRBJ1-1; size: few; D: TRBD1; V: TRBV5-1; CDR3: CASVLGTGGTEAFF; DNA: TGCGCCAGCGTCCTCGGGACAGGGGGCACTGAAGCTTTCTTT
J: TRBJ1-5; size: .; D: .; V: TRBV7-2; CDR3: CASSLEVGRRAQHF; DNA: TGTGCCAGCAGCTTAGAGGTCGGTCGGAGGGCCCAGCATTTT
J: TRBJ1-2; size: .; D: TRBD1; V: TRBV30; CDR3: CAWSVRTGFPNYGYTF; DNA: TGTGCCTGGAGTGTACGGACAGGGTTCCCTAACTATGGCTACACCTTC
J: TRBJ1-1; size: once; D: .; V: TRBV7-6; CDR3: CASSLYDTEAFF; DNA: TGTGCCAGCAGCTTATATGACACTGAAGCTTTCTTT
J: TRBJ2-1; size: few; D: .; V: TRBV30; CDR3: CAWSRGRNEQFF; DNA: TGTGCCTGGAGCCGGGGTCGGAATGAGCAGTTCTTC
J: TRBJ1-5; size: .; D: .; V: TRBV6-6; CDR3: CASTMGGAGQPQHF; DNA: TGTGCCAGCACCATGGGGGGGGCTGGGCAGCCCCAGCATTTT
J: TRBJ1-1; size: .; D: .; V: TRBV19; CDR3: CASSIDRSTEAFF; DNA: TGTGCCAGTAGTATCGATAGGAGCACTGAAGCTTTCTTT
J: TRBJ1-1; size: .; D: .; V: TRBV5-1; CDR3: CASRIDTGAYTEAFF; DNA: TGCGCCAGCAGGATAGATACAGGAGCGTACACTGAAGCTTTCTTT
J: TRBJ1-2; size: once; D: .; V: TRBV6-4; CDR3: CASSQLGSVGYTF; DNA: TGTGCCAGCTCCCAGTTGGGGAGTGTGGGCTACACCTTC
J: TRBJ2-1; size: .; D: .; V: TRBV27; CDR3: CASSFMASSYNEQFF; DNA: TGTGCCAGCAGTTTCATGGCCAGCTCCTACAATGAGCAGTTCTTC
J: TRBJ1-1; size: once; D: .; V: TRBV6-5; CDR3: CASSYSVEAFF; DNA: TGTGCCAGCAGTTATTCGGTTGAAGCTTTCTTT
J: TRBJ1-6; size: .; D: .; V: TRBV7-9; CDR3: CASSGTTGAGSPLHF; DNA: TGTGCCAGCAGCGGGACGACAGGTGCGGGTTCACCCCTCCACTTT
J: TRBJ1-5; size: .; D: TRBD1; V: TRBV10-3; CDR3: CAISEPGTGGWQPQHF; DNA: TGTGCCATCAGTGAGCCCGGGACAGGGGGTTGGCAGCCCCAGCATTTT
J: TRBJ1-1; size: .; D: .; V: TRBV11-2; CDR3: CASSPQVNNTEAFF; DNA: TGTGCCAGCAGTCCACAGGTTAACAACACTGAAGCTTTCTTT
J: TRBJ1-5; size: .; D: TRBD1; V: TRBV19; CDR3: CASSIPYRGRGQPQHF; DNA: TGTGCCAGTAGTATACCTTACAGGGGCCGGGGCCAGCCCCAGCATTTT
J: TRBJ1-1; size: .; D: .; V: TRBV28; CDR3: CASSLPGGNTEAFF; DNA: TGTGCCAGCAGTTTACCGGGGGGCAACACTGAAGCTTTCTTT
J: TRBJ1-5; size: .; D: TRBD1; V: TRBV19; CDR3: CASSSPGTGFNQPQHF; DNA: TGTGCCAGTAGTAGTCCCGGGACAGGGTTCAATCAGCCCCAGCATTTT
J: TRBJ1-1; size: .; D: TRBD1; V: TRBV5-1; CDR3: CASSRTGASEYTEAFF; DNA: TGCGCCAGCAGTCGCACAGGGGCCTCGGAGTATACTGAAGCTTTCTTT
J: TRBJ1-1; size: few; D: TRBD1; V: TRBV6-6; CDR3: CASSSPTGINTEAFF; DNA: TGTGCCAGCAGTTCTCCGACAGGGATAAACACTGAAGCTTTCTTT
J: TRBJ1-5; size: .; D: .; V: TRBV7-8; CDR3: CASSLDAGRRNQPQHF; DNA: TGTGCCAGCAGCTTAGACGCCGGTCGGCGGAATCAGCCCCAGCATTTT
J: TRBJ2-5; size: .; D: TRBD2; V: TRBV7-2; CDR3: CASSLVFAGGSQETQYF; DNA: TGTGCCAGCAGCTTAGTTTTTGCGGGAGGGTCGCAAGAGACCCAGTACTTC
J: TRBJ2-5; size: once; D: TRBD1; V: TRBV7-6; CDR3: CASSYNRGQETQYF; DNA: TGTGCCAGCAGCTACAACAGGGGCCAAGAGACCCAGTACTTC
J: TRBJ2-1; size: .; D: .; V: TRBV6-1; CDR3: CASSEFGGSSSYNEQFF; DNA: TGTGCCAGCAGTGAATTTGGAGGGTCGAGCTCCTACAATGAGCAGTTCTTC